This passage covers 32 T cell receptor beta chains from one sample sequenced in a study of T-cell reconstitution after alpha-beta-depleted transplantation in children. Unique molecular identifiers tagged the TCRbeta library. Using its own MiXCR run on the PCR reads, TCRdb lists one record per CDR3 protein. Of 750,000 to 950,000 distinct CDR3 sequences in the sample, about 16% are singletons; the top ten hold just under 5%. The sample here was PBMCs, mostly from graft donor cells, taken 360 days after TCRalphabeta/CD19-depleted stem cell transplant. The receptor set was obtained from a male patient between 10 and 17 years old who had a stem cell transplant for acute lymphoblastic leukemia, so the T cells may come from the graft donor.

This chain uses TRBV14 with TRBJ1-1; D ambiguous. Germline V gene sequence: CDR1 SGHDN, CDR2 FVKESK. The CDR3 covers 13 residues. V was clipped by 5 bases and J by 1 base, with 8 bases between them. As DNA, the CDR3 is TGTGCCAGCAGCTCTATCTGGAACACTGAAGCTTTCTTT. Encoded protein: CASSSIWNTEAFF.

DNA of the CDR3: TGCAGTGCTAGACCCTCGCGCACTAGCACAGATACGCAGTATTTT. Encoded protein: CSARPSRTSTDTQYF. The chain employs TRBV20-1 and TRBJ2-3; no clear D gene. The CDR3 consists of 15 residues. Between the trimmed V and J ends, which lost 2 bases and 0 bases, there was a span of 12 bases. Germline V CDR1 and CDR2: DFQATT, SNEGSKA (reference sequence).

The gene calls are TRBV6-2 or TRBV6-3 and TRBJ1-1, with a possible D match to TRBD1 (5 bases). The length of the CDR3 is 20 residues. V lost 6 bases and J lost 3, with 32 bases in between. The germline CDR1 and CDR2 sequences are MNHEY and SVGEGT. CDR3 nucleotides: TGTGCCAGCAGCCCCCCGGGACTCCCGGTGGAGCCCATCCGGGACACTGAAGCTTTCTTT. Its translation: CASSPPGLPVEPIRDTEAFF.

This clonotype was counted a few times. V is TRBV10-3 and J is TRBJ1-1; D not resolved. This CDR3 has 13 amino acids. Germline-derived CDR1 and CDR2 are ENHRY and SYGVKD. Trimming stripped 7 bases from V and 2 bases from J, with 11 bases between. CDR3 residues: CAITEDKNTEAFF. The CDR3 nucleotides are TGTGCCATCACCGAAGACAAAAACACTGAAGCTTTCTTT.

CDR3: CASSLASHRQGARDEQFF. The CDR3 region has the DNA TGTGCCAGCAGCTTGGCCTCCCATAGACAGGGGGCCAGGGATGAGCAGTTCTTC. The chain uses TRBV5-5 and TRBJ2-1; TRBD1 agrees at 10 bases. The V gene's germline CDR1 is SGHKS and CDR2 YYEKEE (reference sequence). This CDR3 is built from 18 residues. V was pared by 0 bases and J by 8 bases, with 14 bases of the junction left unmatched.

The V gene is TRBV5-1, the J gene TRBJ2-3; 7 bases map to TRBD1. Germline V gene data show CDR1 as SGHRS and CDR2 as YFSETQ. After removal of 4 bases from V and 0 bases from J, the junction contained 8 bases not matched to a gene. The CDR3 consists of 16 residues. CDR3 in amino acids: CASSSTGTVSTDTQYF. The CDR3 DNA is TGCGCCAGCAGCAGCACCGGGACAGTAAGCACAGATACGCAGTATTTT.

A word on this clonotype: Its ends do not fully match the called genes, so a read error is possible. The chain recombines TRBV9 with TRBJ2-7, with D possibly TRBD2 on 6 matching bases. Per the germline V gene, CDR1 is SGDLS and CDR2 is YYNGEE. The CDR3 is 13 amino acids. The CDR3 region is CTSAYVEGYEQYF. The CDR3, as DNA: TGTACCAGCGCCTACGTGGAGGGCTACGAGCAGTACTTC.

This clonotype was seen more than once but under ten times. This chain links TRBV5-1 with TRBJ2-1, with 8 positions matching TRBD2. V shed 3 bases, J shed 8 bases, and the junction held 10 bases outside the gene matches. This CDR3 spans 15 amino acids. From germline, CDR1 is SGHRS and CDR2 YFSETQ. CDR3 in DNA: TGCGCCAGCAGCTCCAGCGGGAGAGGAGGCCATGAGCAGTTCTTC. This gives the protein CASSSSGRGGHEQFF.

This clonotype turned up a few times. The gene calls are TRBV5-1 and TRBJ1-5; D unclear. Germline CDR1 reads SGHRS; CDR2 reads YFSETQ. The V and J ends lost 4 bases and 4 bases respectively, with 9 bases between them. This CDR3 is 13 amino acids long. CDR3 nucleotide sequence: TGCGCCAGCAGCGAAACCATGAATCAGCCCCAGCATTTT. Translated, it gives CASSETMNQPQHF.

This clonotype was seen many times. The rearrangement joins TRBV5-1 to TRBJ2-5; 7 positions agree with TRBD2. The CDR3 runs to 13 residues. Germline V gene lookup returns CDR1 SGHRS and CDR2 YFSETQ. The V segment lost 4 bases and the J segment 4 bases; nucleotides outside the gene matches: 4. The CDR3 region is CASSPAGVETQYF. CDR3 nucleotide sequence: TGCGCCAGCAGCCCTGCGGGAGTAGAGACCCAGTACTTC.

This clonotype was counted a single time. V and J are TRBV6-1 and TRBJ2-6; D is unresolved. Deletions cut 6 bases from V and 0 bases from J, with 9 bases between. This CDR3 spans 15 amino acids. Germline loops: CDR1 MNHNS, CDR2 SASEGT. The CDR3 reads CASSRAYSGANVLTF. CDR3 coding DNA: TGTGCCAGCAGCCGTGCCTACTCTGGGGCCAACGTCCTGACTTTC.

The chain joins TRBV10-2 to TRBJ2-2; D not resolved. CDR3 length: 13 amino acids. V dropped 2 bases and J dropped 7 bases, with 8 bases sitting between them. Germline V gene sequence: CDR1 WSHSY, CDR2 SAAADI. CDR3 sequence: CASSEDGGGELFF. The CDR3 DNA reads TGCGCCAGCAGTGAGGATGGCGGCGGGGAGCTGTTTTTT.

This clonotype has more than one count but fewer than ten. The chain combines TRBV20-1 with TRBJ2-7, with D uncertain. Trimming removed 6 bases at V and 4 bases at J, with 4 bases between. The CDR3 has 9 residues. Germline CDR1 DFQATT, CDR2 SNEGSKA (reference sequence). The CDR3 here is CSAEYEQYF. The DNA for the CDR3 is TGCAGTGCAGAATACGAGCAGTACTTC.

The sample holds many counts of this clonotype. The V call is TRBV14, the J call TRBJ2-3; 8 nucleotides agree with TRBD2. The V segment lost 6 bases and the J segment 10 bases; nucleotides outside the gene matches: 9. Looked up from germline, CDR1 is SGHDN and CDR2 is FVKESK. The CDR3 sequence is 13 residues long. This chain's CDR3 is CASRGTSSNAQYF. The CDR3 bases are TGTGCCAGCAGGGGGACTAGTAGCAACGCGCAGTATTTT.

The chain links TRBV7-9 to TRBJ2-2, with unresolved D. The length of the CDR3 is 16 residues. Germline V gene sequence: CDR1 SEHNR, CDR2 FQNEAQ (reference sequence). Trimming removed 5 bases from V and 7 bases from J, with 20 bases in between. In DNA form, the CDR3 reads TGTGCCAGCAGCCTGCTAAACAGCCCACCTTTCGGGGAGCTGTTTTTT. Translated, it gives CASSLLNSPPFGELFF. The full variable domain, rest sourced from reference TRBV7-9 and TRBJ2-2, is DTGVSQNPRHKITKRGQNVTFRCDPISEHNRLYWYRQTLGQGPEFLTYFQNEAQLEKSRLLSDRFSAERPKGSFSTLEIQRTEQGDSAMYLCASSLLNSPPFGELFFGEGSRLTVL.

This sequence joins TRBV18 and TRBJ2-7; 7 positions agree with TRBD2. Trimming cost V 3 bases and J 12 bases; bases outside gene matches: 8. Germline CDR1 is KGHSH and CDR2 is LQKENI. The CDR3 contains 12 residues. This CDR3 is CASSPQSSGMYF. DNA of the CDR3: TGTGCCAGCTCACCCCAATCTAGCGGTATGTACTTC.

The rearrangement joins TRBV20-1 to TRBJ2-7, with 11 bases that match TRBD2. Losses at the gene ends were 3 bases for V and 2 bases for J; bases not matched to a gene: 3. The germline gives CDR1 DFQATT, CDR2 SNEGSKA (reference sequence). The CDR3 sequence is 14 residues long. This CDR3 reads CSARGLAAPYEQYF. CDR3 sequence (DNA): TGCAGTGCTAGGGGACTAGCGGCCCCCTACGAGCAGTACTTC.

The J gene is TRBJ1-2, the V gene TRBV20-1; a possible D gene is TRBD1 (5 bases). The V end was cut by 0 bases, the J end by 8 bases, with 13 bases between. This CDR3 comprises 13 residues. In germline, CDR1 is DFQATT, CDR2 SNEGSKA (reference sequence). The CDR3 coding sequence is TGCAGTGCTAGAGAGGGGGGTCCTATAGGCTACACCTTC. Protein sequence: CSAREGGPIGYTF.

This clonotype was observed a handful of times. J is TRBJ1-2 and V is TRBV20-1; 8 bases fit TRBD1. Losses at the gene ends were 5 bases for V and 2 bases for J; bases not matched to a gene: 7. The CDR3 runs to 14 residues. CDR1 DFQATT and CDR2 SNEGSKA come from the germline V gene (reference sequence). For the CDR3, the DNA is TGCAGTGCTGCCAACGGACAGGGCAACTATGGCTACACCTTC. Translation: CSAANGQGNYGYTF.

The V gene is TRBV29-1, the J gene TRBJ1-2; D uncertain. In germline, CDR1 is SQVTM, CDR2 ANQGSEA. V lost 5 bases to trimming and J lost 7 bases, with 23 bases between them. There are 15 residues in the CDR3. The CDR3 loop is CSVRERSLLGSGYTF. In DNA form, the CDR3 reads TGCAGCGTTCGGGAGCGTTCCTTGTTGGGAAGTGGCTACACCTTC.

This clonotype was seen a handful of times. The chain joins TRBV15 to TRBJ2-5; 10 bases agree with TRBD1. V shed 8 bases, J shed 1 base, and the junction held 4 bases outside the gene matches. The CDR3 is 14 amino acids. The germline V gene encodes CDR1 LNHNV and CDR2 YYDKDF (reference sequence). The CDR3 DNA reads as TGTGCCACCTGCCGGGACAGGGGCCAAGAGACCCAGTACTTC. This codes for CATCRDRGQETQYF.

This rearrangement joins TRBV20-1 to TRBJ2-1; D uncertain. CDR3 length: 11 residues. Germline-derived CDR1 and CDR2 are DFQATT and SNEGSKA (reference sequence). Between the trimmed V and J ends, which lost 4 bases and 6 bases, there was a span of 7 bases. CDR3 nucleotide sequence: TGCAGTGCTAAAAATATCAATGAGCAGTTCTTC. Its protein product is CSAKNINEQFF.

The V call is TRBV12-3 or TRBV12-4, the J call TRBJ1-3; no definite D call. The CDR3 runs to 16 residues. V lost 7 bases and J lost 0, with 16 bases in between. In nucleotides, the CDR3 is TGTGCCAGCACTCCTTGGCAGGTCTCCTCTGGAAACACCATATATTTT. Protein product: CASTPWQVSSGNTIYF.

The chain uses TRBV30 and TRBJ2-1, with 11 bases fitting TRBD2. J was trimmed by 0 bases and V by 7 bases; bases with no gene match: 8. The V gene's germline CDR1 is GTSNPN and CDR2 SVGIG (reference sequence). This CDR3 has 16 residues. CDR3 bases: TGTGCCTTGGAGACTAGCGGGACTAGCTCCTACAATGAGCAGTTCTTC. Its translation is CALETSGTSSYNEQFF.

In this sample, this clonotype turned up a few times. Here the CDR3 reads CSARLLAGFSYNEQFF. Here the CDR3 DNA reads TGCAGTGCTAGGCTATTAGCGGGATTCTCCTACAATGAGCAGTTCTTC. The J gene is TRBJ2-1, the V gene TRBV20-1; 8 bases align to TRBD2. The CDR3 extends over 16 amino acids. CDR1 DFQATT and CDR2 SNEGSKA come from the germline V gene (reference sequence). V was clipped by 3 bases and J by 0 bases; unmatched bases: 7.

The chain is built from TRBV6-8 and TRBJ1-1; 7 nucleotides match TRBD1. Germline loops: CDR1 MNHGY, CDR2 SAAAGT. The length of the CDR3 is 15 residues. J was trimmed by 2 bases and V by 9 bases; bases with no gene match: 12. DNA for the CDR3: TGTGCCAGGGAACTCGCAGACAGGGACAACACTGAAGCTTTCTTT. Protein product: CARELADRDNTEAFF.

V usage is TRBV5-1 and J usage is TRBJ2-3, with D perhaps given as TRBD1 or TRBD2 (5 bases each). The CDR3 has 16 residues. The ends were cut back, 4 bases at V and 6 bases at J, with 21 bases in the middle. Germline lookup yields CDR1 SGHRS and CDR2 YFSETQ. CDR3 in amino acids: CASSHQKRIGADTQYF. CDR3 DNA sequence: TGCGCCAGCAGCCACCAGAAGCGCATCGGGGCCGATACGCAGTATTTT.

The V call is TRBV29-1, the J call TRBJ1-2, with D possibly matching TRBD1 (5 bases). The CDR3 runs to 10 residues. Trimming removed 7 bases at V and 5 bases at J, with 8 bases between. Germline assignment: CDR1 SQVTM and CDR2 ANQGSEA. CDR3 DNA: TGCAGCGCCGGGGGGTATGGCTACACCTTC. This encodes CSAGGYGYTF.

This clonotype turned up a few times. The genes are TRBV20-1 and TRBJ1-1; the D gene is possibly TRBD1 (5 bases). Looked up from germline, CDR1 is DFQATT and CDR2 is SNEGSKA (reference sequence). Trimming stripped 2 bases from V and 7 bases from J, with 11 bases between. This CDR3 is built from 12 residues. The CDR3 DNA reads TGCAGTGCTAGATATACAGGAATTGAAGCTTTCTTT. Translation: CSARYTGIEAFF.

This clonotype was recorded a few times. V usage is TRBV7-2 and J usage is TRBJ2-3; 10 positions match TRBD2. Trimming at V came to 5 bases and at J to 6 bases, leaving 14 bases not matched to a gene. Per germline, CDR1 SGHTA and CDR2 FQGNSA. This CDR3 spans 17 amino acids. This CDR3 reads CASSHRVVFSGRDTQYF. The DNA for the CDR3 is TGTGCCAGCAGCCACCGGGTTGTGTTTAGCGGGAGGGATACGCAGTATTTT.

Ten or more counts support this clonotype. The CDR3 nucleotides read TGCGCCAGCAGCTTCGGGACAGGGGAAGAGACCCAGTACTTC. Translation gives CASSFGTGEETQYF. The chain links TRBV5-1 to TRBJ2-5; 10 nucleotides line up with TRBD1. CDR1 and CDR2 (germline): SGHRS, YFSETQ. The ends lost 2 bases at V and 3 bases at J; junction bases unmatched: 1. CDR3 length: 14 amino acids. Full variable domain (remainder filled in from reference TRBV5-1 and TRBJ2-5): KAGVTQTPRYLIKTRGQQVTLSCSPISGHRSVSWYQQTPGQGLQFLFEYFSETQRNKGNFPGRFSGRQFSNSRSEMNVSTLELGDSALYLCASSFGTGEETQYFGPGTRLLVL.

This clonotype has just a few counts. The chain couples TRBV3-1 to TRBJ2-1; 8 bases align to TRBD2. The CDR3 length is 15 residues. V dropped 1 base and J dropped 5; count of bases not matched to a gene: 4. The V gene's germline CDR1 is LGHDT and CDR2 YNNKEL (reference sequence). CDR3 DNA sequence: TGTGCCAGCAGCCAAGCTTCTAGCGGGCACAATGAGCAGTTCTTC. It specifies CASSQASSGHNEQFF.